The clone carrying this T cell receptor beta chain has only a few counts. What it binds is not known. This entry belongs to a study of cytomegalovirus exposure and HLA in healthy donors. Study results and caveats: Some V segments could not be told apart, so they were left out, TRBV6-2 and TRBV6-3 among them. Differences between HLA loci emerged in a later analysis of TCR association rates, with DRB1 most and HLA-C fewest.

Losses at the gene ends were 0 bases for V and 2 bases for J; bases not matched to a gene: 1. Germline V CDR1 and CDR2: MNHNY, SVGAGI (reference sequence). The CDR3 extends over 15 amino acids. The PCR made use of 60 Vbeta and 13 Jbeta primers. In the authors' workflow: Unique TCR beta chains totaled roughly 79 million in a later count, with about 11 million of them shared. Clones were sequenced by immunoSEQ multiplex PCR, and TCRdb holds only the in-frame ones, with some missing. That table gives V, J and clone size, and the DNA gave D and trimming. This sample yields some 130,000 clones, of which approximately 77% are seen a single time; 2% to 2.5% belongs to the top ten.

The chain recombines TRBV6-6 with TRBJ1-3; 7 bases map to TRBD1. The receptor was derived from a man between 25 and 39 years old in good health and CMV-seronegative. Specimen: PBMCs. The CDR3 reads CASSYSTGAGNTIYF. CDR3 in DNA: TGTGCCAGCAGTTACTCCACAGGGGCTGGAAACACCATATATTTT.